This is a list of T cell receptor beta chains from one sample in a study of T cells after yellow fever vaccination. TCRdb re-analysed the 5' RACE reads in MiXCR, keeping a single row per CDR3 protein. The sample records hundreds of thousands of distinct CDR3 sequences, approximately 13% being singletons. Material: PBMCs, obtained on the day of the yellow fever booster vaccination. These receptors originate from a man aged 25 to 40 who received the YFV17D yellow fever vaccine. CDR3s include the opening cysteine and the closing phenylalanine or tryptophan. Each record gives: V gene, J gene, CDR3 protein.

>TRBV29-1|TRBJ2-2
CSAKRTNTGELFF
>TRBV5-1|TRBJ2-1
CASSPQAGGPGGEQFF
>TRBV3-1|TRBJ2-7
CASSLKGPSYEQYF
>TRBV28|TRBJ2-7
CASRGTDRDFYEQYF
>TRBV5-1|TRBJ2-3
CASRVGADTQYF
>TRBV4-3|TRBJ2-1
CASSQDMTHRNEQFF
>TRBV12-5|TRBJ2-1
CAKSRPPVTSPYNEQFF
>TRBV9|TRBJ2-1
CASSVEAYNEQFF
>TRBV29-1|TRBJ1-1
CSVHEVFDTEAFF
>TRBV13|TRBJ2-1
CASSPRRASGVINEQFF
>TRBV19|TRBJ2-3
CASSIVSRGPADTQYF
>TRBV7-2|TRBJ2-1
CASSLVPTSNNEQFF
>TRBV7-2|TRBJ2-7
CASSPGLGFYEQYF
>TRBV5-1|TRBJ2-3
CASSLEFKRGTDTQYF
>TRBV5-6|TRBJ2-1
CASSLGGSGLAGKQFF
>TRBV6-5|TRBJ2-3
CASSSPRSTDTQYF
>TRBV19|TRBJ1-5
CASSSWTGGNQPQHF